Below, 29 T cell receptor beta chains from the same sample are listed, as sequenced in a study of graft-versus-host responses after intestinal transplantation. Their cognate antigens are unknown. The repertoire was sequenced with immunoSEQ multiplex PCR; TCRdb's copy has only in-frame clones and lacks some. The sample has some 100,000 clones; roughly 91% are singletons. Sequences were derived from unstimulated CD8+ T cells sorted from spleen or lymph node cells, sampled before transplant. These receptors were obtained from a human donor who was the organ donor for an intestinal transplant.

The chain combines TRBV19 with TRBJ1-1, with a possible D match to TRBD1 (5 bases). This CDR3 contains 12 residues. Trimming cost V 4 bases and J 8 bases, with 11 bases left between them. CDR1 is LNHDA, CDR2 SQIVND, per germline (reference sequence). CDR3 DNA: TGTGCCAGTAGTACCGGGGGACGGGAAGCTTTCTTT. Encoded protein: CASSTGGREAFF. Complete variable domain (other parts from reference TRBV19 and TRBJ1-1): DGGITQSPKYLFRKEGQNVTLSCEQNLNHDAMYWYRQDPGQGLRLIYYSQIVNDFQKGDIAEGYSVSREKKESFPLTVTSAQKNPTAFYLCASSTGGREAFFGQGTRLTVV.

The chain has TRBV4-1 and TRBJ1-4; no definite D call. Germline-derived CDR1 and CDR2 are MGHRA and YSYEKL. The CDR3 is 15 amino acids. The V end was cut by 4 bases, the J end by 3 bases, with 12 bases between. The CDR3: CASSPEGSPNEKLFF. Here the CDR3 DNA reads TGCGCCAGCAGCCCGGAGGGTTCTCCTAATGAAAAACTGTTTTTT.

The CDR3 DNA follows: TGTGCCAGCAGCCAAGATCTGGACAGCTCCTACGAGCAGTACTTC. Translated: CASSQDLDSSYEQYF. The chain couples TRBV4-2 to TRBJ2-7; the D gene is possibly TRBD1 (6 bases). CDR1 and CDR2 from the germline V gene are LGHNA and YNFKEQ. Between the trimmed V and J ends, which lost 0 bases and 0 bases, there was a span of 9 bases. CDR3 length: 15 amino acids.

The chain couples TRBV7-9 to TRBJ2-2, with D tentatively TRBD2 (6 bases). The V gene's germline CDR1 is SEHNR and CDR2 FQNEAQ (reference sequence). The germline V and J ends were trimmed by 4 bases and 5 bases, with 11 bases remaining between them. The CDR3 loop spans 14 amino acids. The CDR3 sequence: CASSSGTQTGELFF. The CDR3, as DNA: TGTGCCAGCAGCTCCGGGACTCAAACCGGGGAGCTGTTTTTT. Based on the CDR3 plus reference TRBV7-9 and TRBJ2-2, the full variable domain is DTGVSQNPRHKITKRGQNVTFRCDPISEHNRLYWYRQTLGQGPEFLTYFQNEAQLEKSRLLSDRFSAERPKGSFSTLEIQRTEQGDSAMYLCASSSGTQTGELFFGEGSRLTVL.

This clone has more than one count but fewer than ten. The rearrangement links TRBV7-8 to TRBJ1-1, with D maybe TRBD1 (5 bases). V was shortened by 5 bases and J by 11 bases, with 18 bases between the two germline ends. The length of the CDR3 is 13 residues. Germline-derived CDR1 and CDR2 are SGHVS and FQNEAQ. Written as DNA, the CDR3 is TGTGCCAGCAGCGAGACAGAATATAATACGGCTTTCTTT. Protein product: CASSETEYNTAFF.

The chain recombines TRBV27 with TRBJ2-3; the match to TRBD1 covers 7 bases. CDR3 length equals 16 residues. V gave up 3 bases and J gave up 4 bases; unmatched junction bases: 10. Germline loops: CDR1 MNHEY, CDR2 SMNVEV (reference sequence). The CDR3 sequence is CASSFRGTLGPDTQYF. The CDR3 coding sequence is TGTGCCAGCAGTTTCAGGGGGACCTTGGGACCAGATACGCAGTATTTT.

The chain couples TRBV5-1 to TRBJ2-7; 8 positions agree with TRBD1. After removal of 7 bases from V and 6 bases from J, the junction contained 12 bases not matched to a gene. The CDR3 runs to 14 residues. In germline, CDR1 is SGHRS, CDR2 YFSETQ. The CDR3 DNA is TGCGCCAGCGGGGCTTGGGACAGGACACGCGAGCAGTACTTC. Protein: CASGAWDRTREQYF.

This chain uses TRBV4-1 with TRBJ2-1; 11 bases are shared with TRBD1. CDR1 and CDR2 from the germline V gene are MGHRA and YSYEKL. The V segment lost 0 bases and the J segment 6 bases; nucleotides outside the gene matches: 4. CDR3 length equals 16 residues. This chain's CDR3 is CASSQDGTGGFNEQFF. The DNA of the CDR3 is TGCGCCAGCAGCCAAGACGGGACAGGGGGTTTCAATGAGCAGTTCTTC.

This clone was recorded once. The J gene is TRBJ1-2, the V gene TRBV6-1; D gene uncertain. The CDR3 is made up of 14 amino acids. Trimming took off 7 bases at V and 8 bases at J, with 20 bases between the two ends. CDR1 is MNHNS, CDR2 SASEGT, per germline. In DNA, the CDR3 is TGTGCCAGCAATTCCCTTCACCTCCTACAGGGCTACACCTTC. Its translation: CASNSLHLLQGYTF.

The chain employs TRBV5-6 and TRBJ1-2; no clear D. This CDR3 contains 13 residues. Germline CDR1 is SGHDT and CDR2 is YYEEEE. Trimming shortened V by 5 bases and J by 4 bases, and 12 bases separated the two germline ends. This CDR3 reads CASRPDEFYGYTF. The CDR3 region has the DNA TGTGCCAGCAGACCTGATGAGTTCTATGGCTACACCTTC.

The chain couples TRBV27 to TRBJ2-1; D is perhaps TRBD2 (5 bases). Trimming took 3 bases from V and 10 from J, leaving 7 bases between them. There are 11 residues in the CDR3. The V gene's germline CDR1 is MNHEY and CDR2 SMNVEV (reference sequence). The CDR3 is CASSLGDEQFF. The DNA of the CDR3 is TGTGCCAGCAGTTTGGGAGACGAGCAGTTCTTC.

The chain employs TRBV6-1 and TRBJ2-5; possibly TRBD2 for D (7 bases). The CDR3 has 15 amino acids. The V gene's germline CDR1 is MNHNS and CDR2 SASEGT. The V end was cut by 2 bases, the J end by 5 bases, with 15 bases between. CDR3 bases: TGTGCCAGCAGTGAAATACAGGGAGGGGGGGAGACCCAGTACTTC. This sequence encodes CASSEIQGGGETQYF.

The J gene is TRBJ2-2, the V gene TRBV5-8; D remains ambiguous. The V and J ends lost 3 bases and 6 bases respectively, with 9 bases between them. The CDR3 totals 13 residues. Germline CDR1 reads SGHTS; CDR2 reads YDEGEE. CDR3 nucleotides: TGTGCCAGCAGCTCTAGATTCTCCGGGGAGCTGTTTTTT. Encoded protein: CASSSRFSGELFF.

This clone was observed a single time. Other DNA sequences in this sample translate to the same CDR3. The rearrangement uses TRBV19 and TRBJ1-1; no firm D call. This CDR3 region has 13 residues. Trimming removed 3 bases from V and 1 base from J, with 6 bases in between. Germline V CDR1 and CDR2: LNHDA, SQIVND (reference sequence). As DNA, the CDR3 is TGTGCCAGTAGTATCGGTTGGAACACTGAAGCTTTCTTT. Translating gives CASSIGWNTEAFF.

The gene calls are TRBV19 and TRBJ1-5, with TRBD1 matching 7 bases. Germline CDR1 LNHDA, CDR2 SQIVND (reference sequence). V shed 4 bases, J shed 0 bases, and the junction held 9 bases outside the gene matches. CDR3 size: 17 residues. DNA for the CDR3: TGTGCCAGTAGTACTCTTACAGGGGTTTATAGCAATCAGCCCCAGCATTTT. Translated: CASSTLTGVYSNQPQHF. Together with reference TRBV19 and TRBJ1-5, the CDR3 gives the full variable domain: DGGITQSPKYLFRKEGQNVTLSCEQNLNHDAMYWYRQDPGQGLRLIYYSQIVNDFQKGDIAEGYSVSREKKESFPLTVTSAQKNPTAFYLCASSTLTGVYSNQPQHFGDGTRLSIL.

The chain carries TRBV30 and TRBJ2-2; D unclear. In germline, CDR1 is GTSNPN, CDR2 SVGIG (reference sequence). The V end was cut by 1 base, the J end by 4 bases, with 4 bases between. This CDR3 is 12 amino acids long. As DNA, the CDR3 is TGTGCCTGGAGTGGAGGCACCGGGGAGCTGTTTTTT. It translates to CAWSGGTGELFF.

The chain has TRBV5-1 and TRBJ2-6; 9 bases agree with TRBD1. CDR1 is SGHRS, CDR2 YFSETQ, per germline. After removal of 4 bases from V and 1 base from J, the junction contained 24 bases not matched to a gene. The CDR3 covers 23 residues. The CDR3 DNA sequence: TGCGCCAGCAGCCAAGCCTGGGACAGGGTTTTTAGTCTTGGCGGGTCTGGGGCCAACGTCCTGACTTTC. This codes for CASSQAWDRVFSLGGSGANVLTF.

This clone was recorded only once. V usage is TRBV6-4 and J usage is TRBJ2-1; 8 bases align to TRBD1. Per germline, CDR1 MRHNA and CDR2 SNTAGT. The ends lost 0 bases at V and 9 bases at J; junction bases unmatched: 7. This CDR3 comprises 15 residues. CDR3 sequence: CASSDSNAGQGEQFF. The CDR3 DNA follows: TGTGCCAGCAGTGACTCGAATGCAGGACAGGGTGAGCAGTTCTTC.

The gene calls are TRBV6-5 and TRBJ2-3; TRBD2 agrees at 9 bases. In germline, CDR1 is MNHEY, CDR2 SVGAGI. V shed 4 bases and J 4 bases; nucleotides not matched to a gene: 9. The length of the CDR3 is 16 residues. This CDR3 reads CASSSFAGGPPDTQYF. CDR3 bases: TGTGCCAGCAGTTCTTTCGCGGGGGGGCCCCCAGATACGCAGTATTTT.

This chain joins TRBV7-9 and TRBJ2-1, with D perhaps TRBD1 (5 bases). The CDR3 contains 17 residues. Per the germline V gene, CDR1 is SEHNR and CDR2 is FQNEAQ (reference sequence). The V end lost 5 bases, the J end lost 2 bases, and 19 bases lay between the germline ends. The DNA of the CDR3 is TGTGCCAGCAGCCATCCCCCAGGGTCAGGAGCCTACAATGAGCAGTTCTTC. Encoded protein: CASSHPPGSGAYNEQFF.

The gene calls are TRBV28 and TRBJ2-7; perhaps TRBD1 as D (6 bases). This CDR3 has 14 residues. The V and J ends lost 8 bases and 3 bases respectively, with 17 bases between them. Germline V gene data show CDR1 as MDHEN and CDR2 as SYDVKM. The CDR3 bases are TGTGCCAGCTCTGATCGGGACACTTACTACGAGCAGTACTTC. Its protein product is CASSDRDTYYEQYF.

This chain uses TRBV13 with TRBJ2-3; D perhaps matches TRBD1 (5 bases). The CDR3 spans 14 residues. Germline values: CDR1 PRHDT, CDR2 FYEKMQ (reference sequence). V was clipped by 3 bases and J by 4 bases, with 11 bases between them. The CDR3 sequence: CASSFSTDPDTQYF. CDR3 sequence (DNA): TGTGCCAGCAGCTTCTCGACAGACCCAGATACGCAGTATTTT.

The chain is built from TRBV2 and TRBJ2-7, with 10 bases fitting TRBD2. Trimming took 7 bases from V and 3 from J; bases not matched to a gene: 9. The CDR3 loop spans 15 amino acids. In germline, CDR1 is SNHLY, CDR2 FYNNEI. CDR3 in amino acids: CASKSLERGGYEQYF. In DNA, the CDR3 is TGTGCCAGCAAGAGCTTGGAGCGGGGGGGCTACGAGCAGTACTTC.

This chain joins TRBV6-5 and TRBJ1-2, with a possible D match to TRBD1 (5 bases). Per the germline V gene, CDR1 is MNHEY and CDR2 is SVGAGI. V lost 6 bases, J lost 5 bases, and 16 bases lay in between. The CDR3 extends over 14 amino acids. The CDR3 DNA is TGTGCCAGCAGCACAGGAATCCCAGATTATGGCTACACCTTC. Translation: CASSTGIPDYGYTF.

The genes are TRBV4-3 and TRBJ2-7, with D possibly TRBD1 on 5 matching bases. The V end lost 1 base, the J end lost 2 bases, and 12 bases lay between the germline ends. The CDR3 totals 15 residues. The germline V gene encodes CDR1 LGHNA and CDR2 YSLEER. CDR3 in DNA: TGCGCCAGCAGCCAAGTATTAGCAGGGACCTACGAGCAGTACTTC. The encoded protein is CASSQVLAGTYEQYF.

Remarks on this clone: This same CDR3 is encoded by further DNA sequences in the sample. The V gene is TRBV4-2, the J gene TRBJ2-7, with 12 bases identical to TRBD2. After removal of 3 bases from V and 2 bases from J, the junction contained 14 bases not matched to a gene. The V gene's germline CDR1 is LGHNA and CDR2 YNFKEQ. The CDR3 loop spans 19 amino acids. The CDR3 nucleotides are TGTGCCAGCAGCCAGCTGGAAACTAGCGGGAGGTTACTCCCCTACGAGCAGTACTTC. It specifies CASSQLETSGRLLPYEQYF.

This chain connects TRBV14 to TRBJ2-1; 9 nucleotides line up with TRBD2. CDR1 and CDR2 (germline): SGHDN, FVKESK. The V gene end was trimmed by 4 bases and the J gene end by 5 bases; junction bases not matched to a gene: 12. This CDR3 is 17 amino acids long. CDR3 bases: TGTGCCAGCAGCCCTCAGACTAGCGGAGGCAACGACAATGAGCAGTTCTTC. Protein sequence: CASSPQTSGGNDNEQFF.

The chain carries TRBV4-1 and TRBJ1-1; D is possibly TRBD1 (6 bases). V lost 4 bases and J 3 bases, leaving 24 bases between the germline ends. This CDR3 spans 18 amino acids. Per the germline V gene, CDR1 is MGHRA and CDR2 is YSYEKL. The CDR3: CASSPSQVPGGGYTEAFF. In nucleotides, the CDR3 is TGCGCCAGCAGCCCATCACAAGTTCCGGGGGGCGGATACACTGAAGCTTTCTTT.

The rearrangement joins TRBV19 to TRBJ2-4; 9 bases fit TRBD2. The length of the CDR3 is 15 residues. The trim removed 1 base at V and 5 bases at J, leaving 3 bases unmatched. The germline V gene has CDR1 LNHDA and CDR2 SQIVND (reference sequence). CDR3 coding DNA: TGTGCCAGTAGTATAGCGCTAGCGGGGCAAAACATTCAGTACTTC. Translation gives CASSIALAGQNIQYF.